These 15 T cell receptor beta chains were sequenced from one sample in a study of cytomegalovirus exposure and HLA in healthy donors. Amplification used 60 Vbeta primers and 13 Jbeta primers. The protocol was immunoSEQ multiplex PCR, while the TCRdb copy is restricted to in-frame clones and leaves out a portion. Here the sample spans about 160,000 clones, 87% being singletons. Sequencing used PBMCs. The receptors originated from a woman aged 30 to 39 in good health and CMV-seronegative.

V usage is TRBV5-1 and J usage is TRBJ2-5; 8 nucleotides match TRBD1. Germline CDR1 is SGHRS and CDR2 is YFSETQ. This CDR3 region has 14 residues. V lost 0 bases, J lost 11 bases, and 9 bases stayed unmatched. The CDR3 protein is CASSLVGQGQEQYF. The CDR3 nucleotides read TGCGCCAGCAGCTTGGTAGGACAGGGTCAAGAGCAGTACTTC.

The genes are TRBV11-2 and TRBJ2-7, with 7 nucleotides matching TRBD2. Germline V CDR1 and CDR2: SGHAT, FQNNGV. The CDR3 runs to 12 residues. V lost 5 bases, J lost 12 bases, and 10 bases stayed unmatched. In DNA, the CDR3 is TGTGCCAGCAGCACATACGGGGGGACGGTGTACTTC. Its translation: CASSTYGGTVYF.

This chain connects TRBV5-4 to TRBJ2-7; 7 bases are a match to TRBD2. This CDR3 region has 18 residues. V was clipped by 0 bases and J by 1 base; unmatched bases: 13. Per the germline V gene, CDR1 is SGHNT and CDR2 is YYREEE (reference sequence). The CDR3 loop is CASSLGPLLAEVSYEQYF. Written as DNA, the CDR3 is TGTGCCAGCAGCTTGGGCCCCCTCCTAGCGGAGGTATCCTACGAGCAGTACTTC.

This chain links TRBV18 with TRBJ1-2, with D tentatively TRBD1 (5 bases). From germline, CDR1 is KGHSH and CDR2 LQKENI. The V gene lost 3 bases and the J gene lost 3 bases, with 5 bases spanning the gap. The CDR3 is made up of 12 amino acids. In DNA form, the CDR3 reads TGTGCCAGCTCACCCAGGGACTATGGCTACACCTTC. Amino acid sequence: CASSPRDYGYTF.

This clone was picked up one time. The chain joins TRBV7-8 to TRBJ1-1; no clear D. V lost 1 base, J lost 7 bases, and 7 bases lay in between. CDR3 length: 12 amino acids. The germline V gene encodes CDR1 SGHVS and CDR2 FQNEAQ. The CDR3 reads CASSLDGSEAFF. CDR3 DNA: TGTGCCAGCAGCTTAGATGGGAGTGAAGCTTTCTTT.

This chain joins TRBV4-1 and TRBJ2-5, with D maybe TRBD2 (6 bases). CDR3 length: 12 amino acids. V was clipped by 5 bases and J by 11 bases, with 15 bases between them. The germline gives CDR1 MGHRA, CDR2 YSYEKL. CDR3 sequence: CASSGTAGQQYF. The CDR3 DNA reads as TGCGCCAGCAGCGGGACTGCCGGCCAGCAGTACTTC.

The rearrangement joins TRBV9 to TRBJ2-7; a possible D gene is TRBD1 (5 bases). This CDR3 contains 16 residues. Looked up from germline, CDR1 is SGDLS and CDR2 is YYNGEE. Trimming left V 0 bases short and J 0 bases short, with 13 bases between. The CDR3 region is CASSVAGSVFSYEQYF. The CDR3, as DNA: TGTGCCAGCAGCGTAGCAGGGTCAGTATTCTCCTACGAGCAGTACTTC.

The genes are TRBV7-9 and TRBJ2-1, with a weak D call TRBD1 (5 bases). Germline CDR1 is SEHNR and CDR2 is FQNEAQ (reference sequence). The CDR3 runs 12 residues. V was cut by 3 bases and J by 11 bases, with 11 bases left in between. DNA of the CDR3: TGTGCCAGCAGCTTTATTTCAGGGAAGCAGTTCTTC. The encoded protein is CASSFISGKQFF. Full variable domain (remainder filled in from reference TRBV7-9 and TRBJ2-1): DTGVSQNPRHKITKRGQNVTFRCDPISEHNRLYWYRQTLGQGPEFLTYFQNEAQLEKSRLLSDRFSAERPKGSFSTLEIQRTEQGDSAMYLCASSFISGKQFFGPGTRLTVL.

A single count supports this clone. The gene calls are TRBV5-1 and TRBJ1-2; possibly TRBD1 for D (5 bases). Germline CDR1 and CDR2: SGHRS and YFSETQ. The CDR3 extends over 15 amino acids. V was trimmed by 0 bases and J by 8 bases, leaving 17 bases between them. CDR3 DNA sequence: TGCGCCAGCAGCTTGGCGGTAGGGGAGGCGGAAGGCTACACCTTC. Translation gives CASSLAVGEAEGYTF.

This clone has a handful of counts. The J gene is TRBJ1-1, the V gene TRBV6-6; D remains ambiguous. The V gene's germline CDR1 is MNHNY and CDR2 SVGAGI (reference sequence). V was clipped by 5 bases and J by 11 bases, with 21 bases between them. The CDR3 runs to 14 residues. DNA for the CDR3: TGTGCCAGCAGTCCTCAGGTGGAGGGTTGGAACGCTTTCTTT. As protein: CASSPQVEGWNAFF.

CDR3 sequence (DNA): TGTGCCTGGAGTGCCTACAGGGGATTGGGGGAAAAACTGTTTTTT. Translated, it gives CAWSAYRGLGEKLFF. The J gene is TRBJ1-4, the V gene TRBV30; 7 bases map to TRBD1. Germline values: CDR1 GTSNPN, CDR2 SVGIG (reference sequence). Unmatched junction bases numbered 10, after V lost 1 base and J lost 8 bases. There are 15 residues in the CDR3.

V and J are TRBV2 and TRBJ2-5, with a possible D match to TRBD1 (8 bases). Germline CDR1 and CDR2: SNHLY and FYNNEI. Deletions cut 6 bases from V and 5 bases from J, with 16 bases between. The CDR3 has 14 amino acids. CDR3 in DNA: TGTGCCAGCAGACGAACAGGGGGGGAGGAGACCCAGTACTTC. Its translation: CASRRTGGEETQYF.

This clone turned up a few times. The gene calls are TRBV7-9 and TRBJ2-3; D remains unclear. CDR3 length: 13 amino acids. Trimming cost V 1 base and J 2 bases, with 4 bases left between them. The germline V gene has CDR1 SEHNR and CDR2 FQNEAQ (reference sequence). The CDR3 spells CASSLDNTDTQYF. The CDR3 DNA sequence: TGTGCCAGCAGCTTAGACAACACAGATACGCAGTATTTT.

The chain joins TRBV7-9 to TRBJ2-2; D unresolved. CDR3 length: 14 residues. Germline V gene lookup returns CDR1 SEHNR and CDR2 FQNEAQ (reference sequence). V lost 5 bases and J 3 bases, leaving 10 bases between the germline ends. The CDR3 loop reads CASSPFGDTGELFF. The CDR3 bases are TGTGCCAGCAGCCCATTTGGAGACACCGGGGAGCTGTTTTTT.

The table lists this clone with a few counts. The genes are TRBV28 and TRBJ2-3; 15 nucleotides line up with TRBD2. The CDR3 length is 19 residues. Germline CDR1 is MDHEN and CDR2 is SYDVKM. V lost 4 bases to trimming and J lost 4 bases; unmatched junction nucleotides: 12. The CDR3 region has the DNA TGTGCCAGCAGTTCAACGGGACTAGCGGGAGGTCCCGAGGCAGATACGCAGTATTTT. It is translated as CASSSTGLAGGPEADTQYF.